The source of this T cell receptor (beta chain) is a study of control samples from healthy donors and cancer patients. Germline lookup yields CDR1 LGHDT and CDR2 YNNKEL (reference sequence). The CDR3 spans 13 residues. V lost 6 bases, J lost 5 bases, and 14 bases lay in between. Using immunoSEQ multiplex PCR, the repertoire was profiled, and TCRdb retains in-frame clones only, with some absent. In the table there are 120,000 or so clones, 80% to 95% of which are singletons. The sequence was obtained from a woman aged 18-29 years in good health. Input material: blood. The chain combines TRBV3-1 (or the pseudogene TRBV3-2) with TRBJ2-7, with no clear D. CDR3 nucleotide sequence: TGTGCCAGCAGGGAATCCCCTCTGAACGAGCAGTACTTC. Translated, it gives CASRESPLNEQYF.